This paragraph reports one TCR beta chain. Its antigen is currently unknown. Profiled with immunoSEQ multiplex PCR; TCRdb holds only in-frame clones, not every one. The data contain some 50,000 clones, approximately 80% of them singletons. The data originate from a study of radiation and T cells in renal cell carcinoma. General study points: From baseline, blood top tumor clonotypes peaked at 2 weeks post-radiation.

Time point here: baseline pretreatment blood. Specified treatment: 15 Gy SBRT to primary tumor, nephrectomy 4 weeks later. The patient's renal cell carcinoma had clear cell pathology. The germline V gene encodes CDR1 LNHDA and CDR2 SQIVND (reference sequence). The CDR3 totals 15 residues. Trimming cost V 3 bases and J 7 bases; bases outside gene matches: 12. The sequence was collected from a woman between 70 and 85 years old with renal cell carcinoma. The rearrangement links TRBV19 to TRBJ2-7; 7 positions match TRBD2. The source material was blood, sampled from a patient whose treatment included radiotherapy and nephrectomy. CDR3 sequence: CASSIVGGYSGEQYF. CDR3 nucleotide sequence: TGTGCCAGTAGTATTGTTGGGGGTTATAGCGGGGAGCAGTACTTC.